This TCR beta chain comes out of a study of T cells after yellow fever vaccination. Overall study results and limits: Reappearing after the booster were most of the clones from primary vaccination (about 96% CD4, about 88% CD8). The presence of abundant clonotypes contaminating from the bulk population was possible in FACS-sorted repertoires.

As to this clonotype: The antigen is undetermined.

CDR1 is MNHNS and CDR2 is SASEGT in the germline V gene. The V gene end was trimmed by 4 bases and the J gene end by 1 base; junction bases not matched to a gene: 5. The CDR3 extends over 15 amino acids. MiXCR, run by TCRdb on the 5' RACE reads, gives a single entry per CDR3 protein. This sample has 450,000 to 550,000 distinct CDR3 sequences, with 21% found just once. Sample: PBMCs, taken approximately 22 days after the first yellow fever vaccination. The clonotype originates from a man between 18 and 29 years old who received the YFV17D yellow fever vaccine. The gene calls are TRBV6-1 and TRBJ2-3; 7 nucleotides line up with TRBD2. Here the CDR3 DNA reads TGTGCCAGCAGTGGGAGAGCGGGACGCACAGATACGCAGTATTTT. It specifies CASSGRAGRTDTQYF.